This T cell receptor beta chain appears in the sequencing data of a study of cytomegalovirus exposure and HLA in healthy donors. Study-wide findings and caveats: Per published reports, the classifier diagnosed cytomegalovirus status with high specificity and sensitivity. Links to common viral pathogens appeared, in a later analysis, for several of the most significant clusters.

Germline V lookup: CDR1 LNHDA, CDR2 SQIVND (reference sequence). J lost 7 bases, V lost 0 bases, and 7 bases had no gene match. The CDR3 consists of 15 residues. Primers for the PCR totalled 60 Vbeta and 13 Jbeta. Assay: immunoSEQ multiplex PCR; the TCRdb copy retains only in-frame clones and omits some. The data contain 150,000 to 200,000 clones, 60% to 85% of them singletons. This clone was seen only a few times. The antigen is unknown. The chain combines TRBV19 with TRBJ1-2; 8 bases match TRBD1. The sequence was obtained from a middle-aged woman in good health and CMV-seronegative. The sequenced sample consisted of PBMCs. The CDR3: CASSIDPGGSFGYTF. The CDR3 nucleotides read TGTGCCAGTAGTATAGATCCAGGGGGCAGTTTTGGCTACACCTTC.